Ten or more counts support the clone carrying this TCR beta chain. One end of the junction varies from germline; a read error may be responsible. The V gene's germline CDR1 is ENHRY and CDR2 SYGVKD. This CDR3 is built from 16 residues. Sample-barcoded 5' priming and a J-beta primer mix drove a second PCR of roughly 6 to 12 cycles. Each cDNA molecule carried a tag from a template-switch adaptor that contained 12 random nucleotides. TCRdb fed the 5' RACE reads into MiXCR, producing one record per CDR3 protein. The sample includes 1.5 million to 2 million distinct CDR3 sequences, 28% of them seen just once. The data were taken from a study of blood T cells in healthy people across ages. About the study: There was about one barcoded beta molecule captured by template switching per two T cells.

The rearrangement joins TRBV10-3 to TRBJ2-7; D tentatively reads TRBD1 or TRBD2 (6 bases each). Source material: blood. The source is a woman aged 25 to 45 in good health. The CDR3 loop is CAMSESSKGGYYEQYF. CDR3 in DNA: TGTGCCATGAGTGAGTCGAGTAAGGGGGGATACTACGAGCAGTACTTC.